This T cell receptor beta chain is drawn from a study of blood T cells in healthy people across ages. This CDR3 region has 14 residues. V dropped 8 bases and J dropped 1 base, with 13 bases sitting between them. Germline CDR1 and CDR2: MNHEY and SVGEGT. A J-beta primer mix and a sample-barcoded 5' primer were used in a second PCR of roughly 6 to 11 cycles. Each cDNA molecule was tagged by a template-switch adaptor with 12 random nucleotides. From the 5' RACE reads, TCRdb called clonotypes with MiXCR, one entry per CDR3 protein. The repertoire holds around 650,000 distinct CDR3 sequences, with 40% to 45% as singletons.

The TCR was taken from a man at least 80 years old in good health. This chain joins TRBV6-2 or TRBV6-3 and TRBJ2-3; D not certain. The sequenced sample was blood. The DNA for the CDR3 is TGTGCCAGCGGGCAGGAGACACGCACAGATACGCAGTATTTT. Protein sequence: CASGQETRTDTQYF.